A single T cell receptor (beta chain) is shown here with its context. The sample is drawn from a study of blood T cell repertoires in COVID-19. The data were produced by immunoSEQ multiplex PCR, yet TCRdb's version contains in-frame clones alone and is incomplete. Of fewer than 250,000 clones listed, less than 85% are singletons. Trimming removed 1 base from V and 2 bases from J; junction bases left unmatched: 5. Germline CDR1 and CDR2: MGHRA and YSYEKL. The CDR3 length is 16 residues. The chain employs TRBV4-1 and TRBJ1-5; 7 positions agree with TRBD1. Sequencing was carried out using peripheral blood. The sequence was obtained from a woman aged 70-85 years with active or convalescent COVID-19. CDR3 DNA sequence: TGCGCCAGCAGCCAAGCAGGGGGAAGAGGCAATCAGCCCCAGCATTTT. It translates to CASSQAGGRGNQPQHF.